This entry lists 30 T cell receptor beta chains sequenced from one sample in a study of CD8 T cells in ankylosing spondylitis. TCRdb re-analysed the 5' RACE reads in MiXCR, keeping a single row per CDR3 protein. The table includes roughly 180,000 distinct CDR3 sequences, 10% to 15% detected once. Sequenced: blood, either unsorted or a sorted T cell fraction (not recorded which). The receptors derive from a male donor with ankylosing spondylitis or in good health (not recorded which).

This rearrangement joins TRBV20-1 to TRBJ2-7; 8 bases are a match to TRBD2. There are 15 residues in the CDR3. CDR1 DFQATT and CDR2 SNEGSKA come from the germline V gene (reference sequence). Trimming took 3 bases from V and 0 from J; bases not matched to a gene: 7. The DNA for the CDR3 is TGCAGTGCTAGCACGAGCGGGAGATTCTCCTACGAGCAGTACTTC. The encoded protein is CSASTSGRFSYEQYF.

This clonotype occurred many times. The chain links TRBV10-3 to TRBJ2-2; D possibly corresponds to TRBD2 (5 bases). The CDR3 consists of 16 residues. Trimming removed 3 bases from V and 0 bases from J, with 11 bases in between. Germline V gives CDR1 ENHRY, CDR2 SYGVKD. The CDR3 region is CAISDPGNANTGELFF. CDR3 DNA: TGTGCCATCAGTGACCCGGGGAACGCGAACACCGGGGAGCTGTTTTTT.

There are many counts of this clonotype. The chain uses TRBV18 and TRBJ1-2; no clear D gene. Germline V gene lookup returns CDR1 KGHSH and CDR2 LQKENI. V dropped 3 bases and J dropped 0 bases, with 8 bases sitting between them. This CDR3 contains 14 residues. CDR3 region: CASSPSDTNYGYTF. The CDR3 bases are TGTGCCAGCTCACCTTCCGATACTAACTATGGCTACACCTTC.

The genes are TRBV29-1 and TRBJ1-1; 9 positions match TRBD1. Trimming cost V 6 bases and J 0 bases; bases outside gene matches: 11. Germline CDR1 and CDR2: SQVTM and ANQGSEA. The CDR3 is 16 residues long. The CDR3 loop reads CSVGGGQGLVNTEAFF. The CDR3 coding sequence is TGCAGCGTCGGAGGGGGACAGGGCCTTGTGAACACTGAAGCTTTCTTT.

V is TRBV6-1 and J is TRBJ2-2, with D unresolved. V shed 5 bases and J shed 6 bases, with 10 bases lying between them. The CDR3 spans 13 residues. Germline-derived CDR1 and CDR2 are MNHNS and SASEGT. The CDR3, as DNA: TGTGCCAGCAGTACGGCAGGTCCCGGGGAGCTGTTTTTT. It encodes CASSTAGPGELFF.

This rearrangement joins TRBV5-6 to TRBJ2-1; 13 bases line up with TRBD2. The CDR3 extends over 19 amino acids. Germline CDR1 SGHDT, CDR2 YYEEEE. V was clipped by 5 bases and J by 2 bases; unmatched bases: 13. Written as DNA, the CDR3 is TGTGCCAGCAGTCCTACTACCGGGACTAGCGGGAACACCTACAATGAGCAGTTCTTC. Translation: CASSPTTGTSGNTYNEQFF.

This clonotype has a count of ten or more. The junction shows a germline mismatch at one end, possibly a read error. V gene TRBV29-1 combines with J gene TRBJ2-1; 12 bases line up with TRBD2. Germline CDR1 is SQVTM and CDR2 is ANQGSEA. This CDR3 comprises 12 residues. This CDR3 reads CSVELAGGPYSF. The CDR3 coding sequence is TGCAGCGTTGAACTAGCGGGAGGGCCCTACTCCTTC.

The V gene is TRBV12-3 or TRBV12-4, the J gene TRBJ2-5; the D gene is possibly TRBD1 (5 bases). The CDR3 has 12 residues. Trimming pared 1 base from V and 10 bases from J, leaving 10 bases between. CDR3 in amino acids: CASSLGGQDQYF. DNA of the CDR3: TGTGCCAGCAGTTTAGGAGGACAAGACCAGTACTTC.

The V gene is TRBV7-9, the J gene TRBJ1-2; D is ambiguous. Per germline, CDR1 SEHNR and CDR2 FQNEAQ (reference sequence). The CDR3 length is 15 residues. The germline V and J ends were trimmed by 4 bases and 7 bases, with 19 bases remaining between them. The CDR3 DNA reads TGTGCCAGCAGCTCCGCCACGATCACCGTGTCTGGCTACACCTTC. This sequence encodes CASSSATITVSGYTF.

This clonotype has a count of ten or more. Here the CDR3 DNA reads TGCGCCAGCAGCGAAGGACAGGGCGGTCAGCCCCAGCATTTT. It codes for CASSEGQGGQPQHF. The chain combines TRBV5-1 with TRBJ1-5; 8 nucleotides agree with TRBD1. The CDR3 covers 14 residues. Germline-derived CDR1 and CDR2 are SGHRS and YFSETQ. V gave up 4 bases and J gave up 6 bases; unmatched junction bases: 6.

The table lists this clonotype with a few counts. This rearrangement joins TRBV5-6 to TRBJ1-2, with no clear D. V was shortened by 4 bases and J by 2 bases, with 15 bases between the two germline ends. Germline V gives CDR1 SGHDT, CDR2 YYEEEE. The CDR3 sequence is 15 residues long. The CDR3 sequence is CASSTETIENYGYTF. Written as DNA, the CDR3 is TGTGCCAGCAGCACAGAGACAATTGAAAACTATGGCTACACCTTC.

This clonotype was observed a few times. The chain carries TRBV5-6 and TRBJ2-7; TRBD1 is a possible D gene (6 bases). Germline V gene sequence: CDR1 SGHDT, CDR2 YYEEEE. The CDR3 is 13 amino acids. V lost 0 bases and J 7 bases, leaving 11 bases between the germline ends. The CDR3 sequence is CASSLATGPEQYF. DNA of the CDR3: TGTGCCAGCAGCTTGGCCACAGGGCCTGAGCAGTACTTC.

The sample holds a few counts of this clonotype. The V call is TRBV27, the J call TRBJ2-1; possibly TRBD2 for D (6 bases). Deletions cut 0 bases from V and 2 bases from J, with 11 bases between. CDR3 length: 16 residues. Germline values: CDR1 MNHEY, CDR2 SMNVEV (reference sequence). The CDR3, as DNA: TGTGCCAGCAGTTTATCGGGAGGAGATACCTACAATGAGCAGTTCTTC. Its protein product is CASSLSGGDTYNEQFF.

This clonotype was counted between two and nine times. The chain links TRBV13 to TRBJ1-2; TRBD1 is a possible D gene (6 bases). Germline V CDR1 and CDR2: PRHDT, FYEKMQ (reference sequence). V lost 7 bases and J lost 0, with 12 bases in between. This CDR3 comprises 14 residues. The CDR3 DNA sequence: TGTGCCAGCACAAGGGACATTTCTAACTATGGCTACACCTTC. Translating it yields CASTRDISNYGYTF.

V gene TRBV15 combines with J gene TRBJ2-7; D is undetermined. CDR3 size: 17 residues. V was shortened by 1 base and J by 2 bases, with 18 bases between the two germline ends. Germline V CDR1 and CDR2: LNHNV, YYDKDF (reference sequence). The CDR3 region has the DNA TGTGCCACCAGCAGAGGGGGTAGGTTGACCCCCACCTACGAGCAGTACTTC. The encoded protein is CATSRGGRLTPTYEQYF.

This clonotype occurred a few times. This chain connects TRBV4-2 to TRBJ2-7; 7 bases are shared with TRBD2. The CDR3 has 14 residues. V dropped 4 bases and J dropped 2; count of bases not matched to a gene: 5. Looked up from germline, CDR1 is LGHNA and CDR2 is YNFKEQ. Written as DNA, the CDR3 is TGTGCCAGCAGCCTTCTAGCGGCCCCCTACGAGCAGTACTTC. Translation gives CASSLLAAPYEQYF.

This chain links TRBV7-9 with TRBJ2-7, with a weak D call TRBD2 (5 bases). The V end lost 7 bases, the J end lost 2 bases, and 18 bases lay between the germline ends. Germline V lookup: CDR1 SEHNR, CDR2 FQNEAQ (reference sequence). This CDR3 comprises 15 residues. The chain's CDR3 is CASTQSDLGTYEQYF. CDR3 in DNA: TGTGCCAGCACCCAATCGGACTTAGGAACCTACGAGCAGTACTTC.

The V call is TRBV12-3 or TRBV12-4, the J call TRBJ1-5; no definite D call. V was trimmed by 6 bases and J by 9 bases, leaving 15 bases between them. This CDR3 spans 13 amino acids. For the CDR3, the DNA is TGTGCCAGCAGCTATATAACAAGATGGCCCCAGCATTTT. Translated: CASSYITRWPQHF.

This clonotype turned up a few times. The gene calls are TRBV11-2 and TRBJ2-1, with a tentative D call TRBD2 (6 bases). The germline V gene has CDR1 SGHAT and CDR2 FQNNGV. The V end lost 0 bases, the J end lost 0 bases, and 6 bases lay between the germline ends. The CDR3 spans 15 residues. The CDR3 DNA is TGTGCCAGCAGCTTAGAGGACTACTCCTACAATGAGCAGTTCTTC. It specifies CASSLEDYSYNEQFF. The full variable domain, in which reference TRBV11-2 and TRBJ2-1 provide the parts outside the CDR3, is EAGVAQSPRYKIIEKRQSVAFWCNPISGHATLYWYQQILGQGPKLLIQFQNNGVVDDSQLPKDRFSAERLKGVDSTLKIQPAKLEDSAVYLCASSLEDYSYNEQFFGPGTRLTVL.

The chain couples TRBV5-8 to TRBJ1-5; 9 positions agree with TRBD1. This CDR3 comprises 15 residues. V trimming: 0 bases; J trimming: 4 bases; junction bases outside the gene matches: 2. Germline assignment: CDR1 SGHTS and CDR2 YDEGEE. CDR3 sequence reads: CASSLGTGVNQPQHF. CDR3 sequence (DNA): TGTGCCAGCAGCTTGGGGACAGGGGTAAATCAGCCCCAGCATTTT.

This clonotype turned up a few times. The rearrangement links TRBV20-1 to TRBJ2-7; D is unclear. Germline CDR1 is DFQATT and CDR2 is SNEGSKA (reference sequence). The CDR3 has 12 amino acids. In DNA, the CDR3 is TGCCCCGGTGGGGTTCCGGCCTACGAGCAGTACTTC. It specifies CPGGVPAYEQYF.

The rearrangement links TRBV6-1 to TRBJ2-1; weak D call: TRBD2 (6 bases). The CDR3 consists of 15 residues. Per the germline V gene, CDR1 is MNHNS and CDR2 is SASEGT. Between the trimmed V and J ends, which lost 3 bases and 2 bases, there was a span of 11 bases. The CDR3 nucleotides read TGTGCCAGCAGTGATTGGGGGAGGACCTACAATGAGCAGTTCTTC. It codes for CASSDWGRTYNEQFF.

The rearrangement links TRBV6-1 to TRBJ2-7, with D perhaps TRBD1 (5 bases). There are 14 residues in the CDR3. V dropped 2 bases and J dropped 4 bases, with 12 bases sitting between them. The germline V gene encodes CDR1 MNHNS and CDR2 SASEGT. The CDR3: CASSENPTGYEQYF. CDR3 DNA sequence: TGTGCCAGCAGTGAAAACCCAACAGGATACGAGCAGTACTTC.

This clonotype was observed at least ten times. This chain joins TRBV3-1 and TRBJ2-3, with D perhaps TRBD2 (6 bases). CDR1 LGHDT and CDR2 YNNKEL come from the germline V gene (reference sequence). There are 14 residues in the CDR3. V lost 4 bases, J lost 3 bases, and 11 bases lay in between. CDR3 in DNA: TGTGCCAGCAGCCCGTTCCGGGAGACAGATACGCAGTATTTT. Its translation: CASSPFRETDTQYF.

This clonotype showed up many times. The chain combines TRBV27 with TRBJ2-7, with D hard to call. Germline V lookup: CDR1 MNHEY, CDR2 SMNVEV (reference sequence). This CDR3 has 13 residues. V dropped 2 bases and J dropped 3 bases, with 8 bases sitting between them. CDR3 in amino acids: CASSLGPGYEQYF. For the CDR3, the DNA is TGTGCCAGCAGTTTAGGGCCCGGCTACGAGCAGTACTTC.

This clonotype was recorded once. The J gene is TRBJ1-2, the V gene TRBV2, with 9 bases aligning to TRBD1. Germline CDR1 SNHLY, CDR2 FYNNEI. The CDR3 length is 13 residues. Losses at the gene ends were 9 bases for V and 7 bases for J; bases not matched to a gene: 9. The CDR3 spells CASTGTGTGGYTF. Written as DNA, the CDR3 is TGTGCCAGTACCGGGACAGGGACAGGTGGCTACACCTTC.

In this sample, this clonotype turned up many times. This chain links TRBV12-3 or TRBV12-4 with TRBJ2-5, with 10 bases aligning to TRBD1. This CDR3 is 15 amino acids long. The J segment lost 1 base and the V segment lost 3 bases, leaving 2 bases of the junction unmatched. Here the CDR3 DNA reads TGTGCCAGCAGTTTTTGGACAGGGGGCCAAGAGACCCAGTACTTC. Translated, it gives CASSFWTGGQETQYF.

This clonotype was seen only a few times. V gene TRBV5-1 combines with J gene TRBJ2-5; TRBD2 matches 14 bases. Germline V gene data show CDR1 as SGHRS and CDR2 as YFSETQ. The CDR3 is made up of 17 amino acids. J lost 5 bases, V lost 2 bases, and 8 bases had no gene match. CDR3: CASSLGTSGSDYETQYF. CDR3 in DNA: TGCGCCAGCAGCTTAGGGACTAGCGGGAGCGATTACGAGACCCAGTACTTC.

J is TRBJ2-1 and V is TRBV12-5; D may correspond to TRBD1 or TRBD2 (5 bases each). Germline values: CDR1 LGHNT, CDR2 FRNRAP. V lost 1 base and J lost 8, with 15 bases in between. The CDR3 sequence is 15 residues long. The CDR3 is CASGLGGAAWDEQFF. The CDR3 nucleotides are TGTGCTAGTGGTTTGGGAGGGGCAGCCTGGGATGAGCAGTTCTTC.

This clonotype occurred many times. The V call is TRBV4-1, the J call TRBJ2-1; TRBD2 aligns across 7 bases. This CDR3 contains 20 residues. Germline V gives CDR1 MGHRA, CDR2 YSYEKL. V shed 6 bases, J shed 3 bases, and the junction held 23 bases outside the gene matches. The CDR3 DNA reads as TGCGCCAGCAGTCGCCATCCGCCCCTGCTAGCGGACCTAGACTACAATGAGCAGTTCTTC. It encodes CASSRHPPLLADLDYNEQFF.